This record looks at one T cell receptor beta chain sequence and its context. This clone's antigen is unknown. It has no much larger one-base neighbor in the sample; base qualities were not kept. Healthy HIV-negative adults with no recently reported acute infections or vaccinations were included as donors. Only Caucasian adults living in Nashville, Tennessee, USA were represented among the donors. CD4+ T cells were enriched by magnetic negative selection; naive cells were then positively selected on CD45RA, and the negative fraction formed the memory subset. Blood was obtained by leukapheresis, after which PBMCs were separated by Ficoll-Histopaque density gradient centrifugation and cryopreserved in liquid nitrogen vapor phase. Purity and quantity of every magnetically sorted T cell population were checked by analytical flow cytometry. Each sorted fraction had its genomic DNA isolated and then quantified by UV absorbance on a Nanodrop 2000c.

This entry comes from a study of shared clonotypes between healthy human individuals (dated by TCRdb to 2020 to 2022). For the wider study: The cohort comprised two women and three men aged 18 to 49 years. For each donor, CD4 naive and CD4 memory were each given three plates, CD8 naive was given two plates, and CD8 memory was given one plate. To estimate repertoire size and how much clonotypes are shared between individuals, the study performed deep sequencing of blood TCR repertoires from five healthy adults. Libraries were prepared and TCR repertoires were sequenced by different laboratories using diverse techniques, in order to increase sequencing depth and limit assay-specific biases. Between about 0.85 and 8.9 billion PBMCs per donor were obtained by leukapheresis.

TCR CDR3 regions were amplified from genomic DNA by multiplex PCR using the deep immunoSEQ assay. For each cell subset, the extracted genomic DNA was distributed evenly across all wells of several immunoSEQ 96-well plates, and each plate served as one replicate. Each replicate PCR for sorted subsets received about 220 ng genomic DNA, equal to roughly 30,000 T cell genomes. The purified libraries were quantified using a Qubit 3.0 fluorometer, sized with a Bioanalyzer 2100, and then quantified again using the KAPA Library Quantification kit. Every immunoSEQ 96-well plate was sequenced on a dedicated single-read 150-cycle Illumina NextSeq 550 flow cell. Per the original workflow: Because only junctional sequences without quality scores were contained in the immunoSEQ output, filtering matching that applied to full-length reads could not be performed. Sequences were annotated with PyIR, a Python wrapper for IgBLAST v1.9, using IMGT germline references to assign V/J genes and CDR3. Reads with weak V/J assignments (E-value above 1e-6), missing CDR3, stop codons, out-of-frame junctions, or ambiguous translated residues were removed. A V3J clonotype was defined by an identical inferred V gene, J gene, and CDR3 amino acid sequence. Percentage overlap between repertoires was computed as shared unique clonotypes divided by the size of the smaller repertoire. Three approaches were used to assess repertoire richness: RTK rarefaction, the Chao1 estimator, and Recon v2.1 estimates of unobserved clonotypes. OLGA was used to compute generation probabilities for all TCRbeta clonotypes that the gDNA method yielded from a few donors. The clones in this table, taken by TCRdb from immuneACCESS, are in-frame only. Not every clone is retained; where verified, under half of the shortfall comes from an unresolved V gene, and the cause of the rest is unknown. For V, J and clone size, that table is used; D and trimming come from the DNA. The sample table shows about 2.4 million clones, and over 85% are seen once. 0.35% to 0.45% of the sample is in the top ten clones.

The V end loses 4 bases and the J end loses 4 bases, and a stretch of 13 bases separates them. CDR1 is given as MGHDK and CDR2 as SYGVNS, both from the germline V gene. The CDR3 covers 15 residues, taking in both the cysteine and the phenylalanine. The CDR3 DNA has 45 bases and is translated from base 1. The investigation overall reported the following: Even with the large sequencing depth, rarefaction of the sorted-subset datasets indicated that sequencing was incomplete. Only blood was sampled, and tissue TCR repertoires likely differ from those in blood. Pairwise subsampling led to the expectation that sequencing depth would affect the degree of clonotype sharing among donors. Clonotypes shared by all four sorted-subset donors showed higher generation probabilities than non-shared clonotypes. Because the study included a small number of donors, the genetic and exposure-history diversity represented was limited. Around 5% of naive CD4, 3.5% of naive CD8, 2.3% of memory CD4, and around 0.4% of memory CD8 clonotypes were shared across a few donors. Larger estimated clonotype richness was generally found for naive subsets than for memory subsets.

The sample taken for sequencing was naive CD4+ T cells from PBMCs. The cell subset or site label, read with the paper, signifies: CD45RA+ positively selected. The V gene is TRBV25-1 and the J gene is TRBJ1-4; TRBD1 is a possible D gene, resting on 6 matching bases. The receptor was isolated from a man younger than 35 in good health. Some clones in this sample may be carry-over from other donors' samples. At the DNA level, the sequence is TGTGCCAGCAGTGGTCCAGGGGCAATTAATGAAAAACTGTTTTTT. This sequence encodes CASSGPGAINEKLFF.